The clone carrying this TCR beta chain was counted ten times or more. This specimen comes from a study of regulatory T cells in long-lasting Graves disease. Assembly of TCR beta libraries relied on iRepertoire HTBI primers together with Arm-PCR of CDR3 regions. TCRdb analysed the multiplex PCR reads with MiXCR anew, one entry per CDR3 protein. The table records 440,000 or so distinct CDR3 sequences, about a sixth of them present only once. Germline values: CDR1 MNHEY, CDR2 SVGAGI. The CDR3 has 13 amino acids. Between the trimmed V and J ends, which lost 0 bases and 3 bases, there was a span of 6 bases. This sample's time point: newly diagnosed GD, antithyroid drugs for less than 3 months. Scientists built the TCR library using RNA that was extracted from PBMCs. Guidelines of the American Thyroid Association were used to diagnose Graves' disease. Roughly 9.2 milliliters of peripheral blood were drawn into EDTA tubes.

This sample was shared with a second study, whose subject was T cells in Graves' hyperthyroidism and ophthalmopathy. That study adds: Stability of Graves' hyperthyroidism was defined as absent ophthalmopathy progression within 18 months. First-round RT-PCR targeting the TCR CDR3 was performed with the HTBI primer set.

The receptor was isolated from a woman under 40 with Graves disease. The sample consisted of peripheral blood mononuclear cells (PBMCs), taken at new diagnosis, from a patient treated with antithyroid drugs. The chain uses TRBV6-5 and TRBJ2-7; TRBD2 might be the D (6 bases). CDR3 region: CASSYSGLYEQYF. CDR3 sequence (DNA): TGTGCCAGCAGTTACTCGGGACTCTACGAGCAGTACTTC.